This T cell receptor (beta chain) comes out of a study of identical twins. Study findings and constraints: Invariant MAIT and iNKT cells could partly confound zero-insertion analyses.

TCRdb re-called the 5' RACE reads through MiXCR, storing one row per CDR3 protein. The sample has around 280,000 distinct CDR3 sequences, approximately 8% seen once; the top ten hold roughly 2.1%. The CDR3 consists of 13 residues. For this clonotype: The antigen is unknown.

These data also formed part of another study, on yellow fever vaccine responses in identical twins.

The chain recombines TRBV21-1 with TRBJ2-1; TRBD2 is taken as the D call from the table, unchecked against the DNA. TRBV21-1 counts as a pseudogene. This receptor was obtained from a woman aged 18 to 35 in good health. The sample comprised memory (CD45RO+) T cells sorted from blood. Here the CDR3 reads CASRLAGGGEQFF. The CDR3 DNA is TGTGCCAGCAGACTAGCGGGGGGGGGTGAGCAGTTCTTC.